The 28 T cell receptor beta chains below come from one sample, sequenced in a study of vaccination effects on CD4 cells after COVID-19. After expansion with viral peptide pools in the ViraFEST assay, antigen-specific CD4+ T cells were sequenced. Cells that had been cultured for nine to eleven days were the source of isolated CD4+ T cells. Either the mRNA-1273 or the BNT162b2 vaccine was given to participants as two doses. Method: immunoSEQ multiplex PCR; TCRdb's copy keeps in-frame clones and lacks some. The table has under 25,000 clones, 81% seen once. No cognate antigen is known for these TCRs. The material sequenced was CD4+ T cells from PBMCs cultured with SARS-CoV-2 spike peptides, taken after COVID-19 vaccination. The receptors originated from a human donor who received a COVID-19 vaccine. Some clones in this sample may be carry-over from other donors' samples.

This clone has only a few counts. The rearrangement links TRBV7-3 to TRBJ1-1; 8 nucleotides match TRBD1. The CDR3 sequence is 12 residues long. Trimming cost V 3 bases and J 7 bases; bases outside gene matches: 1. Germline CDR1 SGHTA, CDR2 FQGTGA. CDR3 in amino acids: CASSFDRGEAFF. CDR3 nucleotides: TGTGCCAGCAGCTTCGACAGGGGTGAAGCTTTCTTT.

The chain uses TRBV19 and TRBJ2-1, with 8 bases matching TRBD2. V was pared by 2 bases and J by 2 bases, with 2 bases of the junction left unmatched. The germline CDR1 and CDR2 sequences are LNHDA and SQIVND (reference sequence). The CDR3 extends over 15 amino acids. CDR3: CASSIRGGAYNEQFF. The CDR3 DNA sequence: TGTGCCAGTAGTATACGGGGGGGGGCCTACAATGAGCAGTTCTTC.

CDR3 DNA: TGCAGCGTTACAACAGGAGTTGAAGCTTTCTTT. Its translation is CSVTTGVEAFF. The V and J genes are TRBV29-1 and TRBJ1-1, with D possibly matching TRBD1 (5 bases). The germline CDR1 and CDR2 sequences are SQVTM and ANQGSEA. The CDR3 extends over 11 amino acids. Trimming shortened V by 5 bases and J by 7 bases, and 11 bases separated the two germline ends.

The chain recombines TRBV21-1 with TRBJ2-3; TRBD1 is the table's D call, not checked against the DNA. TRBV21-1 has pseudogene status. This CDR3 has 16 residues. The CDR3 region has the DNA TGTGCCAGCAGCAAAGGGGGCCAGTTCGGGACAGATACGCAGTATTTT. Residues: CASSKGGQFGTDTQYF.

The chain joins TRBV6-1 to TRBJ2-7; D gene ambiguous. V was trimmed by 3 bases and J by 2 bases, leaving 8 bases between them. The CDR3 consists of 13 residues. Looked up from germline, CDR1 is MNHNS and CDR2 is SASEGT. CDR3 DNA: TGTGCCAGCAGTGATTCCGGACCCTACGAGCAGTACGTC. Its protein is CASSDSGPYEQYV.

V and J are TRBV20-1 and TRBJ1-2; D is undetermined. Per the germline V gene, CDR1 is DFQATT and CDR2 is SNEGSKA (reference sequence). V was trimmed by 3 bases and J by 4 bases, leaving 12 bases between them. The CDR3 extends over 13 amino acids. In DNA, the CDR3 is TGCAGTGCTAGTGTGACGGCCACCTATGGCTACACCTTC. Its protein product is CSASVTATYGYTF.

V is TRBV12-3 or TRBV12-4 and J is TRBJ2-7, with unresolved D. The CDR3 is 13 residues long. V was pared by 8 bases and J by 0 bases, with 11 bases between. This CDR3 is CASSTWGSYEQYV. The CDR3 DNA is TGTGCCAGCTCCACTTGGGGCTCCTACGAGCAGTACGTC.

V gene TRBV5-1 combines with J gene TRBJ2-2; the D gene is possibly TRBD1 (7 bases). The CDR3 extends over 15 amino acids. The V gene's germline CDR1 is SGHRS and CDR2 YFSETQ. The germline V and J ends were trimmed by 2 bases and 5 bases, with 13 bases remaining between them. CDR3 protein: CASSFSGGQTGELFF. In nucleotides, the CDR3 is TGCGCCAGCAGCTTCTCAGGGGGGCAAACCGGGGAGCTGTTTTTT.

The chain is built from TRBV5-1 and TRBJ2-5; a weak D match, TRBD2 (7 bases). The germline CDR1 and CDR2 sequences are SGHRS and YFSETQ. The CDR3 sequence is 14 residues long. V lost 2 bases and J 1 base, leaving 9 bases between the germline ends. CDR3: CASSLGGAQETQYF. In DNA, the CDR3 is TGCGCCAGCAGCTTAGGGGGGGCCCAAGAGACCCAGTACTTC.

The chain links TRBV5-6 to TRBJ1-3, with D hard to call. The CDR3 has 15 amino acids. The V gene's germline CDR1 is SGHDT and CDR2 YYEEEE. Trimming took off 0 bases at V and 0 bases at J, with 7 bases between the two ends. The CDR3 coding sequence is TGTGCCAGCAGCTTGGGACACACCTCTGGAAACACCATATATTTT. Encoded protein: CASSLGHTSGNTIYF.

The rearrangement links TRBV29-1 to TRBJ2-5, with 7 bases aligning to TRBD1. The ends lost 2 bases at V and 5 bases at J; junction bases unmatched: 2. This CDR3 comprises 12 residues. Germline lookup yields CDR1 SQVTM and CDR2 ANQGSEA. The CDR3 bases are TGCAGCGTTGAATTACAGGGGGAGACCCAGTACTTC. As protein: CSVELQGETQYF.

This clone was observed once. The chain is built from TRBV19 and TRBJ1-2; D is perhaps TRBD1 (5 bases). V lost 0 bases and J 4 bases, leaving 12 bases between the germline ends. The length of the CDR3 is 15 residues. The V gene's germline CDR1 is LNHDA and CDR2 SQIVND (reference sequence). The CDR3 loop reads CASSIDLGRVYGYTF. The CDR3 nucleotides read TGTGCCAGTAGTATAGATCTCGGCAGGGTCTATGGCTACACCTTC.

The chain has TRBV4-2 and TRBJ1-3; no definite D call. Germline V gene data show CDR1 as LGHNA and CDR2 as YNFKEQ. CDR3 length equals 14 residues. V gave up 2 bases and J gave up 0 bases, with 5 bases separating them. DNA for the CDR3: TGTGCCAGCAGCCAACACAGCTCTGGAAACACCATATATTTT. It translates to CASSQHSSGNTIYF.

Only one count was recorded for this clone. V is TRBV19 and J is TRBJ2-4; D possibly uses TRBD1 or TRBD2 (5 bases each). V was clipped by 5 bases and J by 1 base, with 15 bases between them. From germline, CDR1 is LNHDA and CDR2 SQIVND (reference sequence). The CDR3 is made up of 16 amino acids. The CDR3: CASSRPLGAAKNIQYF. DNA for the CDR3: TGTGCCAGTAGTCGTCCCCTCGGGGCGGCCAAAAACATTCAGTACTTC.

This chain uses TRBV7-2 with TRBJ1-1; 7 bases are a match to TRBD1. Germline V gives CDR1 SGHTA, CDR2 FQGNSA. The V gene end was trimmed by 1 base and the J gene end by 7 bases; junction bases not matched to a gene: 6. The CDR3 contains 14 residues. CDR3 nucleotide sequence: TGTGCCAGCAGCTTAGGGACAGGCCGGCTTGAAGCTTTCTTT. Protein: CASSLGTGRLEAFF.

The rearrangement links TRBV5-1 to TRBJ2-2; 9 bases map to TRBD1. CDR3 size: 17 residues. The trim removed 7 bases at V and 2 bases at J, leaving 12 bases unmatched. CDR1 is SGHRS, CDR2 YFSETQ, per germline. The CDR3 loop is CASQSFGGQGNTGELFF. As DNA, the CDR3 is TGCGCCAGCCAGAGTTTCGGGGGACAGGGAAACACCGGGGAGCTGTTTTTT.

The CDR3 coding sequence is TGCGCCAGCAGCCCGCCGTGGGGGCAGAACACTGAAGCTTTCTTT. Translating it yields CASSPPWGQNTEAFF. The rearrangement uses TRBV5-1 and TRBJ1-1, with D perhaps TRBD1 (6 bases). V was trimmed by 4 bases and J by 1 base, leaving 14 bases between them. Per the germline V gene, CDR1 is SGHRS and CDR2 is YFSETQ. The CDR3 covers 15 residues.

V and J are TRBV6-2 or TRBV6-3 and TRBJ2-7; 7 nucleotides agree with TRBD2. The J segment lost 1 base and the V segment lost 2 bases, leaving 2 bases of the junction unmatched. This CDR3 has 14 residues. Germline CDR1 reads MNHEY; CDR2 reads SVGEGT. The CDR3 is CASSYGGGSYEQYV. The CDR3 nucleotides read TGTGCCAGCAGTTACGGGGGGGGGTCCTACGAGCAGTACGTC.

J is TRBJ1-2 and V is TRBV6-5, with 8 bases that match TRBD1. Germline CDR1 MNHEY, CDR2 SVGAGI. There are 13 residues in the CDR3. V lost 6 bases and J lost 8; bases outside the gene matches: 8. CDR3 sequence reads: CASRTPGGRGYTF. The CDR3 region has the DNA TGTGCCAGCAGGACGCCAGGGGGCCGCGGCTACACCTTC.

The chain combines TRBV6-1 with TRBJ1-4; no firm D call. Germline V gene sequence: CDR1 MNHNS, CDR2 SASEGT. Trimming removed 3 bases at V and 7 bases at J, with 12 bases between. The CDR3 runs to 14 residues. Here the CDR3 reads CASSDYQEGEKLFF. The CDR3 nucleotides read TGTGCCAGCAGTGATTATCAGGAGGGTGAAAAACTGTTTTTT.

The chain uses TRBV6-2 or TRBV6-3 and TRBJ1-5, with D maybe TRBD1 (5 bases). Germline lookup yields CDR1 MNHEY and CDR2 SVGEGT. Deletions cut 6 bases from V and 0 bases from J, with 21 bases between. The CDR3 runs 18 residues. CDR3 DNA: TGTGCCAGCAGCATGAAGGTCAGGGCCTCTTATAGCAATCAGCCCCAGCATTTT. Its translation: CASSMKVRASYSNQPQHF.

The rearrangement links TRBV3-1 (or the pseudogene TRBV3-2) to TRBJ1-1, with a possible D match to TRBD1 (5 bases). Per germline, CDR1 LGHDT and CDR2 YNNKEL (reference sequence). The CDR3 is made up of 13 amino acids. The V end was cut by 6 bases, the J end by 4 bases, with 12 bases between. In nucleotides, the CDR3 is TGTGCCAGCAGACAAAGTGGGGGCACTGAAGCTTTCTTT. Translation gives CASRQSGGTEAFF.

The rearrangement links TRBV18 to TRBJ2-4; unclear D gene. CDR1 and CDR2 from the germline V gene are KGHSH and LQKENI. CDR3 length equals 15 residues. With 2 bases removed from V and 0 bases from J, the gap between germline ends came to 8 bases. CDR3 loop: CASSPVGSAKNIQYF. CDR3 nucleotides: TGTGCCAGCTCACCAGTAGGGTCAGCCAAAAACATTCAGTACTTC.

The rearrangement uses TRBV20-1 and TRBJ1-2, with D possibly matching TRBD1 (5 bases). The CDR3 runs to 16 residues. CDR1 is DFQATT, CDR2 SNEGSKA, per germline (reference sequence). The germline V and J ends were trimmed by 3 bases and 1 base, with 18 bases remaining between them. CDR3 in DNA: TGCAGTGCTAGTAGGGGAATGGGGAGGGTTAACTATGGCTACACCTTC. Translated: CSASRGMGRVNYGYTF.

The rearrangement joins TRBV19 to TRBJ1-1; 7 positions agree with TRBD1. The CDR3 is made up of 14 amino acids. In germline, CDR1 is LNHDA, CDR2 SQIVND (reference sequence). With V trimmed by 4 bases and J by 1 base, 3 bases remained unmatched. The CDR3 region has the DNA TGTGCCAGTAGTACGGGACAGCCGAACACTGAAGCTTTCTTT. Protein product: CASSTGQPNTEAFF.

This sequence joins TRBV5-1 and TRBJ1-3; weak D call: TRBD1 (6 bases). The CDR3 runs to 14 residues. Germline values: CDR1 SGHRS, CDR2 YFSETQ. Trimming cost V 4 bases and J 3 bases, with 11 bases left between them. In DNA, the CDR3 is TGCGCCAGCAGCGTACAGGGTGGTGGAAACACCATATATTTT. It codes for CASSVQGGGNTIYF.

This clone was counted a few times. J is TRBJ1-2 and V is TRBV6-5; perhaps TRBD1 as D (6 bases). Trimming shortened V by 7 bases and J by 8 bases, and 20 bases separated the two germline ends. The CDR3 length is 14 residues. Germline V CDR1 and CDR2: MNHEY, SVGAGI. The CDR3 is CASTSIARGGGYTF. In DNA, the CDR3 is TGTGCCAGCACTTCGATAGCCCGGGGGGGCGGCTACACCTTC.

This clone was observed once. The rearrangement joins TRBV11-2 to TRBJ2-3, with D unclear. The germline CDR1 and CDR2 sequences are SGHAT and FQNNGV. The CDR3 consists of 12 residues. The ends were cut back, 6 bases at V and 2 bases at J, with 6 bases in the middle. The CDR3 is CASSKTTDTQYF. In nucleotides, the CDR3 is TGTGCCAGCAGTAAGACCACAGATACGCAGTATTTT. The full variable domain, its missing parts supplied by reference TRBV11-2 and TRBJ2-3, is EAGVAQSPRYKIIEKRQSVAFWCNPISGHATLYWYQQILGQGPKLLIQFQNNGVVDDSQLPKDRFSAERLKGVDSTLKIQPAKLEDSAVYLCASSKTTDTQYFGPGTRLTVL.